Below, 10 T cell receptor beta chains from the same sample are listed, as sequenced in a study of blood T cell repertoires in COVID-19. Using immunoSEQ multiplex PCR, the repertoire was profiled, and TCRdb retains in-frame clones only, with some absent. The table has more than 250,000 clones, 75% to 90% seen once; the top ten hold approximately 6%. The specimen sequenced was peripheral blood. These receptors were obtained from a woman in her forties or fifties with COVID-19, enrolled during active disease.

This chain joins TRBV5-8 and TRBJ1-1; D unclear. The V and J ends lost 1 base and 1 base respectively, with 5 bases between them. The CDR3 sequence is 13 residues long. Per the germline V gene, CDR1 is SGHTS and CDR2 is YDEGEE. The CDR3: CASSLQENTEAFF. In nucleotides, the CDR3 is TGTGCCAGCAGCTTGCAGGAGAACACTGAAGCTTTCTTT. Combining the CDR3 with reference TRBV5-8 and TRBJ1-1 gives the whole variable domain EAGVTQSPTHLIKTRGQQATLRCSPISGHTSVYWYQQALGLGLQFLLWYDEGEERNRGNFPPRFSGRQFPNYSSELNVNALELEDSALYLCASSLQENTEAFFGQGTRLTVV.

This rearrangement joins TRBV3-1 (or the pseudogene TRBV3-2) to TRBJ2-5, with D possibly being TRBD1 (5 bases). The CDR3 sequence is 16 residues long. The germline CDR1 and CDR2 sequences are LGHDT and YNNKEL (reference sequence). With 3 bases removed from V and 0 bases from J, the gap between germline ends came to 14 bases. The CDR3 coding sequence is TGTGCCAGCAGCCAGCAGGGCCTTCAGTACCAAGAGACCCAGTACTTC. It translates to CASSQQGLQYQETQYF.

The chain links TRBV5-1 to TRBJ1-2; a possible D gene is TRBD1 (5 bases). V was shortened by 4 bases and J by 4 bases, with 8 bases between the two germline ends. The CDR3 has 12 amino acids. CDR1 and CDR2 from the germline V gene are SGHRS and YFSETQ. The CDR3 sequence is CASSAQGYGYTF. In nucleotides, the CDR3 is TGCGCCAGCAGCGCCCAGGGCTATGGCTACACCTTC.

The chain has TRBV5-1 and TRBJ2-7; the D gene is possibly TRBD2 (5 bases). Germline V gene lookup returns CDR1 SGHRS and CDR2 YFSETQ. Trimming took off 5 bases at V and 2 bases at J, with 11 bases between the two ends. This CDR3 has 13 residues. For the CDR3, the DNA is TGCGCCAGCAGTACCTCGGGAACCTACGAGCAGTACTTC. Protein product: CASSTSGTYEQYF.

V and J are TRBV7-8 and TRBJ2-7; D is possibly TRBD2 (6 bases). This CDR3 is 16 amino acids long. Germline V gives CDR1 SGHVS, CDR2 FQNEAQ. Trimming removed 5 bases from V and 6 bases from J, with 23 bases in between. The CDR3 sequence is CASSDPRDSRSLEQYF. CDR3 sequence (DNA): TGTGCCAGCAGCGACCCCCGGGACTCAAGGTCCCTCGAGCAGTACTTC.

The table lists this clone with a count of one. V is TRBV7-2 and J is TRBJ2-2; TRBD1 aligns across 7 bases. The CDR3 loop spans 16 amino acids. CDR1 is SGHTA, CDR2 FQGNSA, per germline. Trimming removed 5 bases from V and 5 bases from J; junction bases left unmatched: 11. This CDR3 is CASSPRQGVRTGELFF. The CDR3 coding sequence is TGTGCCAGCAGCCCAAGGCAGGGGGTCCGTACCGGGGAGCTGTTTTTT. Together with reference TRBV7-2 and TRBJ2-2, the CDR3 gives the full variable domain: GAGVSQSPSNKVTEKGKDVELRCDPISGHTALYWYRQSLGQGLEFLIYFQGNSAPDKSGLPSDRFSAERTGGSVSTLTIQRTQQEDSAVYLCASSPRQGVRTGELFFGEGSRLTVL.

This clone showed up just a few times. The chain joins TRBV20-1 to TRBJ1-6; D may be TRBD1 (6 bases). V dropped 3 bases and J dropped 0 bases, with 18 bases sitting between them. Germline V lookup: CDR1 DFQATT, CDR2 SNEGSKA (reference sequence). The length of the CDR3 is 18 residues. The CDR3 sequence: CSASKGVHLSSYNSPLHF. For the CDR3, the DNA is TGCAGTGCTAGTAAGGGGGTCCACCTTAGCTCCTATAATTCACCCCTCCACTTT.

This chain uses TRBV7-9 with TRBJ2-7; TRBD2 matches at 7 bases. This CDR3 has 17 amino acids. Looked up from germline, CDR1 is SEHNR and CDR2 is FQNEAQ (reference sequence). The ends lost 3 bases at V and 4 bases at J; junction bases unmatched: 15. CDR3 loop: CASSLFFGGSTEYEQYF. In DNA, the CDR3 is TGTGCCAGCAGCTTGTTTTTTGGCGGGAGTACCGAGTACGAGCAGTACTTC. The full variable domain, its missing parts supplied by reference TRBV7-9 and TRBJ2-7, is DTGVSQNPRHKITKRGQNVTFRCDPISEHNRLYWYRQTLGQGPEFLTYFQNEAQLEKSRLLSDRFSAERPKGSFSTLEIQRTEQGDSAMYLCASSLFFGGSTEYEQYFGPGTRLTVT.

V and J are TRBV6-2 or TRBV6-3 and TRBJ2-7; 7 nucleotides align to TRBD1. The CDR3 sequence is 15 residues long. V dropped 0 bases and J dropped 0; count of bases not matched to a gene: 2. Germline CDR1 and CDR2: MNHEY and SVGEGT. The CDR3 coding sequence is TGTGCCAGCAGTTACTCGACAGGGACCTCCTACGAGCAGTACTTC. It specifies CASSYSTGTSYEQYF.

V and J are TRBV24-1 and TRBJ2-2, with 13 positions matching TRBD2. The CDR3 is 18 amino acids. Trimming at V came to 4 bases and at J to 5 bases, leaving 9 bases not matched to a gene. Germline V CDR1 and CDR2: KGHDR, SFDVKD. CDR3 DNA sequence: TGTGCCACCAGTGACCCACTGACTAGCGGGAGGCCGACCGGGGAGCTGTTTTTT. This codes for CATSDPLTSGRPTGELFF.